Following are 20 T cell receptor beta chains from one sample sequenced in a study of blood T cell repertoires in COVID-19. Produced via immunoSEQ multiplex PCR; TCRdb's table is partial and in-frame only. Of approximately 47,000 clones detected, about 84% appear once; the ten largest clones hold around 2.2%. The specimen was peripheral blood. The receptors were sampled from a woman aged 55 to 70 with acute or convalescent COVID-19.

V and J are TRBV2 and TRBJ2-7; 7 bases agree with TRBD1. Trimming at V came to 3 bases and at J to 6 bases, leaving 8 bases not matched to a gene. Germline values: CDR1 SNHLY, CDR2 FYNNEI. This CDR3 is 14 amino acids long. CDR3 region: CASSETGISLEQYF. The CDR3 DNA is TGTGCCAGCAGTGAGACAGGGATTAGCCTCGAGCAGTACTTC.

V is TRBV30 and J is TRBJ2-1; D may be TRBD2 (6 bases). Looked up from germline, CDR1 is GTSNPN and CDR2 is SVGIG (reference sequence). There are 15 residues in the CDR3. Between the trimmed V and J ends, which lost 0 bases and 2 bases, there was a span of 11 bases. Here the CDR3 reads CAWSVLGGTYNEQFF. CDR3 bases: TGTGCCTGGAGTGTACTTGGGGGGACCTACAATGAGCAGTTCTTC.

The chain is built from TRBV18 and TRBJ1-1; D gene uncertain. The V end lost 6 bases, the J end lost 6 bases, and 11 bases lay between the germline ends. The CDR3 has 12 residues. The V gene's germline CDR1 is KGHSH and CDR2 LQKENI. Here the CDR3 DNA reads TGTGCCAGCTCGCGGGAGGCCGCTGAAGCTTTCTTT. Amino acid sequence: CASSREAAEAFF.

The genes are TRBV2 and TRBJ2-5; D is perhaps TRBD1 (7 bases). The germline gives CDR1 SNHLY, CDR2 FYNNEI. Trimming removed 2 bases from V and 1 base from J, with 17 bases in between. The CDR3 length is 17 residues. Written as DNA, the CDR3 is TGTGCCAGCAGTGAAAATTATCGACAGGGACTCCAAGAGACCCAGTACTTC. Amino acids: CASSENYRQGLQETQYF.

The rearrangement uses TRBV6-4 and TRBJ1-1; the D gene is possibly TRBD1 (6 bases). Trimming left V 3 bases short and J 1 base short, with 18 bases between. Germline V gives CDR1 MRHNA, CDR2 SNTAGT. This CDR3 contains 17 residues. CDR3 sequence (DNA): TGTGCCAGCAGTGAACTCGGGGCCAAACAGGGGAACACTGAAGCTTTCTTT. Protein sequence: CASSELGAKQGNTEAFF.

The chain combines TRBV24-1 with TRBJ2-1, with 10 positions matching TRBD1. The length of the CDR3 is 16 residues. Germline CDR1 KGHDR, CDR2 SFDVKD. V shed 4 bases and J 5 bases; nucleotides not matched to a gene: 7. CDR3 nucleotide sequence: TGTGCCACCAGTGACCCAGACAGGGGGCTTAACAATGAGCAGTTCTTC. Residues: CATSDPDRGLNNEQFF.

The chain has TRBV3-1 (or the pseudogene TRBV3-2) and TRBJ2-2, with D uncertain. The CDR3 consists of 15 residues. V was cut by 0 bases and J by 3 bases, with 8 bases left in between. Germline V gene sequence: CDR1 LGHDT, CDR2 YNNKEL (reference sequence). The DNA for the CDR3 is TGTGCCAGCAGCCAAGATATGAGAGACACCGGGGAGCTGTTTTTT. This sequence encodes CASSQDMRDTGELFF.

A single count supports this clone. The CDR3 DNA reads as TGTGCCTGGAGTCGGTGGGACAGGGTTTTTTATGGCTACACCTTC. Translation: CAWSRWDRVFYGYTF. The chain combines TRBV30 with TRBJ1-2; 9 positions agree with TRBD1. Germline assignment: CDR1 GTSNPN and CDR2 SVGIG (reference sequence). The CDR3 spans 15 residues. The J segment lost 5 bases and the V segment lost 2 bases, leaving 9 bases of the junction unmatched.

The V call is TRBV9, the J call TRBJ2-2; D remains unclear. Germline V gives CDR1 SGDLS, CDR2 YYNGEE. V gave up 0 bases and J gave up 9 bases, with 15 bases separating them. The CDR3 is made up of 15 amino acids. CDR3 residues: CASSVELLPGRELFF. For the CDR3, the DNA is TGTGCCAGCAGCGTAGAATTGCTCCCAGGTCGGGAGCTGTTTTTT.

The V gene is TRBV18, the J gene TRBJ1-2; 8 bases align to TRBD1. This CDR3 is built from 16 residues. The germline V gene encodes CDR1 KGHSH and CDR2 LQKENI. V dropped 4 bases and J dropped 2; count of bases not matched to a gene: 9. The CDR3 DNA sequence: TGTGCCAGCTCACAACACCGACAGGGGTTGAACTATGGCTACACCTTC. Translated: CASSQHRQGLNYGYTF.

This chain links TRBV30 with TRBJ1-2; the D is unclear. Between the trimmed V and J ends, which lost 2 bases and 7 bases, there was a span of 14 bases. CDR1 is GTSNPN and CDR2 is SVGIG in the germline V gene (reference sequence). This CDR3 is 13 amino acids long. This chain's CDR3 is CAWSHTRGTGYTF. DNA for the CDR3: TGTGCCTGGAGTCACACGCGGGGAACTGGCTACACCTTC.

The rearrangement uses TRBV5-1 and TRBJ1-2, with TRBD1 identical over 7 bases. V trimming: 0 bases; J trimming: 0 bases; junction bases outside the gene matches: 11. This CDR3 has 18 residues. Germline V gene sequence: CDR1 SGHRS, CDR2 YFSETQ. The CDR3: CASSLAGAGGKANYGYTF. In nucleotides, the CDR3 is TGCGCCAGCAGCTTGGCCGGGGCAGGGGGGAAAGCTAACTATGGCTACACCTTC.

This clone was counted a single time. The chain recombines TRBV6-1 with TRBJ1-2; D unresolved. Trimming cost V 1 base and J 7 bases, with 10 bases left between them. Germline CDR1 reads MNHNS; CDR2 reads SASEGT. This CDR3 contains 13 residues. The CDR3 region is CASSEDGRVGYTF. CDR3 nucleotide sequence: TGTGCCAGCAGTGAAGATGGGAGGGTTGGCTACACCTTC.

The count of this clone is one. CDR3 sequence: CASSPRGNTIYF. Written as DNA, the CDR3 is TGTGCCAGCAGTCCCAGAGGAAACACCATATATTTT. The V gene is TRBV3-1 (or the pseudogene TRBV3-2), the J gene TRBJ1-3, with unresolved D. Germline CDR1 and CDR2: LGHDT and YNNKEL (reference sequence). The ends were cut back, 6 bases at V and 4 bases at J, with 7 bases in the middle. The CDR3 is 12 amino acids.

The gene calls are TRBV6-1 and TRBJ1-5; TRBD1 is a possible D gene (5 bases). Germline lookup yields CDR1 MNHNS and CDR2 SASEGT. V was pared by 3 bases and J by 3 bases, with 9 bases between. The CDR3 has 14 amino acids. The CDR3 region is CASSELDNNQPQHF. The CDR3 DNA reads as TGTGCCAGCAGTGAGCTGGACAACAATCAGCCCCAGCATTTT.

In DNA, the CDR3 is TGTGCCAGCAGCACCCGGCGGGCTCCTCATCGGGAGACCCAGTACTTC. Protein product: CASSTRRAPHRETQYF. The genes are TRBV5-6 and TRBJ2-5, with D possibly matching TRBD2 (5 bases). The V gene's germline CDR1 is SGHDT and CDR2 YYEEEE. The V end lost 4 bases, the J end lost 5 bases, and 21 bases lay between the germline ends. The CDR3 consists of 16 residues.

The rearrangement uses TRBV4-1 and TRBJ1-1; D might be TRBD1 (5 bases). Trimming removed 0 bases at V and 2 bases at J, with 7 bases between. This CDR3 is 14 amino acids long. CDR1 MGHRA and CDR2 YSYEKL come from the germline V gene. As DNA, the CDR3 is TGCGCCAGCAGCCAAGAGGGGGGAAACACTGAAGCTTTCTTT. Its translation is CASSQEGGNTEAFF.

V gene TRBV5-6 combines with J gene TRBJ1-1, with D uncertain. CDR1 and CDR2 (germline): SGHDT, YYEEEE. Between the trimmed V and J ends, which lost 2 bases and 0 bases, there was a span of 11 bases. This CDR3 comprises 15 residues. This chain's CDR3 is CASSLMTGMNTEAFF. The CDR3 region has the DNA TGTGCCAGCAGCTTAATGACGGGGATGAACACTGAAGCTTTCTTT.

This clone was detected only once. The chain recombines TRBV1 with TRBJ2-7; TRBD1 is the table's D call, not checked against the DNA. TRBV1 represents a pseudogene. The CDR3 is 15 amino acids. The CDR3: CTSSQVGVGDYEQYF. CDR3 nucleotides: TGCACCAGCAGCCAAGTGGGCGTCGGCGACTACGAGCAGTACTTC.

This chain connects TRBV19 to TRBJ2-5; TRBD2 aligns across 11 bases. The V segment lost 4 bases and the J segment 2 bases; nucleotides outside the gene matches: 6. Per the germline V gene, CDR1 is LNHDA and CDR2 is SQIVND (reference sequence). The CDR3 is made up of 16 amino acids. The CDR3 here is CASSNRRLAGQETQYF. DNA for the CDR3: TGTGCCAGTAGTAATCGAAGACTAGCGGGGCAAGAGACCCAGTACTTC.